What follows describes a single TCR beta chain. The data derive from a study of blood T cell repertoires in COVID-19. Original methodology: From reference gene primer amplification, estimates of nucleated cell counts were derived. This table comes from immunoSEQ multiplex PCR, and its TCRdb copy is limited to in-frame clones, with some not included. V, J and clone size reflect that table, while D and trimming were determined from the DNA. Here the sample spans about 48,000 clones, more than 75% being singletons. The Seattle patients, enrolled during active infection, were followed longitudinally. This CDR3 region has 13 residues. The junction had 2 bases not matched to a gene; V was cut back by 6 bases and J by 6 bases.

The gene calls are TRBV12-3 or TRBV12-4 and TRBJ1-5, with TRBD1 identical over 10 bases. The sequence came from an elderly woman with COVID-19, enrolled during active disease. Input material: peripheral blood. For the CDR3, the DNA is TGTGCCAGCAGAGGACAGGGGGGTCAGCCCCAGCATTTT. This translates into CASRGQGGQPQHF.